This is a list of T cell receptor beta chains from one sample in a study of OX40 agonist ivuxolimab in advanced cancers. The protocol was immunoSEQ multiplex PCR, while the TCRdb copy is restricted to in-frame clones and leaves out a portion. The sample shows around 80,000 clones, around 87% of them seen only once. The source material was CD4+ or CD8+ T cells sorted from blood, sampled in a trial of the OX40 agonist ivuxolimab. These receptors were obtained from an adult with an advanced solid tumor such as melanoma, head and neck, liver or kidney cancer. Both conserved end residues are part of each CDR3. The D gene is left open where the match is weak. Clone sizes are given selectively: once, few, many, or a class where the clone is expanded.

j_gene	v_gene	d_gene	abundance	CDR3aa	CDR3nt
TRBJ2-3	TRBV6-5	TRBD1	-	CASSYGTGVDTQYF	TGTGCCAGCAGTTATGGGACAGGGGTAGATACGCAGTATTTT
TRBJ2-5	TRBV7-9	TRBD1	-	CASSLQRGQAVETQYF	TGTGCCAGCAGCCTCCAGAGGGGGCAAGCAGTCGAGACCCAGTACTTC
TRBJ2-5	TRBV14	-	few	CASSPAIGGYGETQYF	TGTGCCAGCAGCCCAGCAATTGGCGGGTACGGGGAGACCCAGTACTTC
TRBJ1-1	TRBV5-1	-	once	CASRDQGGRNTEAFF	TGCGCCAGCAGGGACCAGGGAGGACGGAACACTGAAGCTTTCTTT
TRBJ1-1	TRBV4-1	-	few	CASSQQGFPTEAFF	TGCGCCAGCAGCCAACAGGGTTTTCCCACTGAAGCTTTCTTT
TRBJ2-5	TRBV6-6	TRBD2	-	CASSYSTRGGQETQYF	TGTGCCAGCAGTTACTCCACGCGGGGGGGCCAAGAGACCCAGTACTTC
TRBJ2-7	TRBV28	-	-	CASSFGGPAYEQYF	TGTGCCAGCAGTTTTGGGGGGCCCGCCTACGAGCAGTACTTC
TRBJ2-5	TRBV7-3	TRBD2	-	CASSLKAGGPTETQYF	TGTGCCAGCAGCTTAAAAGCGGGGGGGCCTACGGAGACCCAGTACTTC
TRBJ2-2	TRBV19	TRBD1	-	CASSMRPGQGLAGELFF	TGTGCCAGTAGTATGCGCCCGGGACAGGGACTCGCCGGGGAGCTGTTTTTT
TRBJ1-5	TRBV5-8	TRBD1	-	CASSPQGSAQHF	TGTGCCAGCAGCCCACAGGGGTCGGCCCAGCATTTT
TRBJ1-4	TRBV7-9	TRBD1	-	CASSFPGQVVGKLFF	TGTGCCAGCAGCTTCCCGGGACAGGTTGTTGGAAAACTGTTTTTT